The rows below give T cell receptor beta chains drawn from one sample of a study of cytotoxic CD8 clonotypes in ibrutinib-treated CLL. The repertoire was sequenced with immunoSEQ multiplex PCR; TCRdb's copy has only in-frame clones and lacks some. Among approximately 160,000 clones listed, roughly 84% were seen once. Sequences were derived from PBMCs, sampled at disease progression, from a patient treated with ibrutinib. The source is a human donor with chronic lymphocytic leukemia. The conserved cysteine and the conserved F or W are not part of the CDR3 here. Fields, in order: CDR3 protein, clone size, V gene. Clone size is stated in some rows and not others, as once, few, many or a class when expanded.

cdr3_aa: ASSRDGAGWDRDTQY
clone_size: -
v_call: TRBV7-6

cdr3_aa: ASTQTGGGGEQY
clone_size: -
v_call: TRBV4-1

cdr3_aa: ASSPTGTSTDTQY
clone_size: -
v_call: TRBV4-2

cdr3_aa: ASNRALRGGSYEQY
clone_size: -
v_call: TRBV2

cdr3_aa: ASRRLAGGQRQF
clone_size: few
v_call: TRBV28

cdr3_aa: AWWTGSNYGYT
clone_size: -
v_call: TRBV30

cdr3_aa: ASSSRGRGAKDTEAF
clone_size: few
v_call: TRBV27

cdr3_aa: SVLAGVLYEQY
clone_size: -
v_call: TRBV29-1

cdr3_aa: ASSASPGTSGGPGV
clone_size: few
v_call: TRBV9

cdr3_aa: ASSLTGGGETQY
clone_size: -
v_call: TRBV7-2

cdr3_aa: ASTGGTSYNEQF
clone_size: -
v_call: TRBV19

cdr3_aa: SADRGPENEQF
clone_size: -
v_call: TRBV29-1

cdr3_aa: ASSEFRGGILDEQY
clone_size: -
v_call: TRBV6-1

cdr3_aa: ASRNTGGSDEKLF
clone_size: -
v_call: TRBV5-6

cdr3_aa: ASSEMGTTYGYT
clone_size: -
v_call: TRBV6-1

cdr3_aa: ASSSGAEGADTQY
clone_size: -
v_call: TRBV7-8

cdr3_aa: ASSWAPGQGGQYEQY
clone_size: few
v_call: TRBV28

cdr3_aa: ASSLLRDTNTEAF
clone_size: -
v_call: TRBV27

cdr3_aa: ASSKVAGGPQEF
clone_size: once
v_call: TRBV7-6

cdr3_aa: ASSPLGQNQPQH
clone_size: -
v_call: TRBV6-5

cdr3_aa: ASSLGTNQPQH
clone_size: -
v_call: TRBV7-3

cdr3_aa: ASSQSLISGSLRDTQY
clone_size: -
v_call: TRBV14

cdr3_aa: ASSQENRGGDTQY
clone_size: -
v_call: TRBV4-3

cdr3_aa: ASSLDISGSSYEQY
clone_size: -
v_call: TRBV7-2

cdr3_aa: ASSSDHRGYGQY
clone_size: -
v_call: TRBV21-1

cdr3_aa: ASSFRDRVYNEQF
clone_size: few
v_call: TRBV6-1

cdr3_aa: ASRSGPGQKYEQY
clone_size: -
v_call: TRBV10-3

cdr3_aa: ASSIQSMNTEAF
clone_size: -
v_call: TRBV7-9

cdr3_aa: ASSDAQTGYHQPQH
clone_size: -
v_call: TRBV2

cdr3_aa: SAGRGNEQF
clone_size: -
v_call: TRBV20-1

cdr3_aa: ASSHGQPVAGNTIY
clone_size: -
v_call: TRBV4-1

cdr3_aa: ASSSRTGSGSGANVLT
clone_size: -
v_call: TRBV5-4

cdr3_aa: ASSRREPPLQLS
clone_size: -
v_call: TRBV5-1

cdr3_aa: ASSGRAGGPGDTQY
clone_size: -
v_call: TRBV9

cdr3_aa: ASSLRPGTVGLRFYEQY
clone_size: -
v_call: TRBV5-6

cdr3_aa: ASSLVGESGNTIY
clone_size: -
v_call: TRBV7-8

cdr3_aa: ASSSRTGKRNEQF
clone_size: -
v_call: TRBV13

cdr3_aa: ASSFGGADTQY
clone_size: -
v_call: TRBV27

cdr3_aa: ASSPRPNQYGYT
clone_size: -
v_call: TRBV6-5

cdr3_aa: SARDRGGSYEQY
clone_size: -
v_call: TRBV29-1

cdr3_aa: ASRSLAGLYEQY
clone_size: -
v_call: TRBV27

cdr3_aa: ASSLPGGHYGYT
clone_size: -
v_call: TRBV5-4

cdr3_aa: ASSVRQGANGYT
clone_size: -
v_call: TRBV6-5